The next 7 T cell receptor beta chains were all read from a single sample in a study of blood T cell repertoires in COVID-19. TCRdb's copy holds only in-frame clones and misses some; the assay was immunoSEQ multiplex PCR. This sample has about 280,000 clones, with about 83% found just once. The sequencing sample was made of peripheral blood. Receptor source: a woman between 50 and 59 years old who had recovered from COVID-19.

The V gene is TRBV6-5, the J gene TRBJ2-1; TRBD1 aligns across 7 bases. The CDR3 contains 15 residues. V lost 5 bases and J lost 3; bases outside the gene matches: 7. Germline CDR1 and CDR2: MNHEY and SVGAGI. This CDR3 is CASSLGQAFYNEQFF. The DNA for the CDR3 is TGTGCCAGCAGTCTCGGACAGGCCTTCTACAATGAGCAGTTCTTC.

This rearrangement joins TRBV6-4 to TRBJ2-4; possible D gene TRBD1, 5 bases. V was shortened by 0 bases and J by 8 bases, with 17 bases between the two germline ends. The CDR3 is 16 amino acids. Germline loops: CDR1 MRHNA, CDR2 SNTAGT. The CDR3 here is CASSDSAGYLRDIQYF. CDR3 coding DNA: TGTGCCAGCAGTGACTCCGCCGGGTATCTCAGGGACATTCAGTACTTC.

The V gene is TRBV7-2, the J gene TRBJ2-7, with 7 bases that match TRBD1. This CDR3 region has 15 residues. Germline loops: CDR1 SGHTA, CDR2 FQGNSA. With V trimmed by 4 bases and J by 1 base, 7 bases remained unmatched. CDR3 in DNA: TGTGCCAGCAGCTCCAACAGGGGCCGATCCTACGAGCAGTACTTC. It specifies CASSSNRGRSYEQYF. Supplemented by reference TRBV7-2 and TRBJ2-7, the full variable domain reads GAGVSQSPSNKVTEKGKDVELRCDPISGHTALYWYRQSLGQGLEFLIYFQGNSAPDKSGLPSDRFSAERTGGSVSTLTIQRTQQEDSAVYLCASSSNRGRSYEQYFGPGTRLTVT.

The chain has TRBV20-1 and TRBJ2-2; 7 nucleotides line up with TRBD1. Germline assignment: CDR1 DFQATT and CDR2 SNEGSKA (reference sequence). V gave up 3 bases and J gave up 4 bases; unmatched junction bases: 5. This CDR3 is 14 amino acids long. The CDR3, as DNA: TGCAGTGCTAGTCGCCCAGGGGGCACCGGGGAGCTGTTTTTT. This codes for CSASRPGGTGELFF.

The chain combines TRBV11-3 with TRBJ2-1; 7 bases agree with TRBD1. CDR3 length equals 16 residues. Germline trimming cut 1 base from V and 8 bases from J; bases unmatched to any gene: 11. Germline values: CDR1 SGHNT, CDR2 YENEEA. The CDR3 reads CASSLAKKDRFDEQFF. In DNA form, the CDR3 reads TGTGCCAGCAGCTTAGCCAAAAAGGACAGGTTCGATGAGCAGTTCTTC.

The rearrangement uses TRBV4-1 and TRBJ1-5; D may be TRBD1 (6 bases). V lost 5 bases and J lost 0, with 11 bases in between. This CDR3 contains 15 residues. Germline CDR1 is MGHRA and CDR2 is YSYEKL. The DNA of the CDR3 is TGCGCCAGCAGCACACAGGGTCATAGCAATCAGCCCCAGCATTTT. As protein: CASSTQGHSNQPQHF.

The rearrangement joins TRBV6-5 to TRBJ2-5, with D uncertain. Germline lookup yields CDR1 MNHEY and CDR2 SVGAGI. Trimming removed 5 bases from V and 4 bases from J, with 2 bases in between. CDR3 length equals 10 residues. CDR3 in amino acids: CASSLETQYF. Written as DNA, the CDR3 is TGTGCCAGCAGTCTAGAGACCCAGTACTTC.